In this sample, the clone carrying this TCR beta chain turned up many times. No antigen is known for it. The sample is drawn from a study of regulatory T cells in long-lasting Graves disease. As to time point: newly diagnosed GD, antithyroid drugs for less than 3 months. PBMC-derived RNA was used for the TCR library. Doctors identified Graves' disease using the American Thyroid Association guidelines. This CDR3 comprises 15 residues. Germline V gene sequence: CDR1 MDHEN, CDR2 SYDVKM. V was pared by 1 base and J by 1 base, with 10 bases between. Arm-PCR of CDR3 regions and iRepertoire HTBI primers were used to build TCR beta libraries. TCRdb itself ran the multiplex PCR reads through MiXCR, one entry per CDR3 protein. The top ten clones hold 38% of a sample with hundreds of thousands of distinct CDR3 sequences, more than 15% of them seen once. Study findings and constraints: Persistent disease was characterized by preferential usage of TRBV28, TRBJ1-2 and TRBJ2-5.

This receptor was obtained from a female donor with Graves disease. This sample comprised peripheral blood mononuclear cells (PBMCs), obtained at new diagnosis, from a patient treated with antithyroid drugs. The chain is built from TRBV28 and TRBJ1-1; D is unresolved. The chain's CDR3 is CASSLSEGPNTEAFF. The CDR3 bases are TGTGCCAGCAGTTTATCTGAAGGCCCGAACACTGAAGCTTTCTTT. The variable domain in full, completed from reference TRBV28 and TRBJ1-1, reads DVKVTQSSRYLVKRTGEKVFLECVQDMDHENMFWYRQDPGLGLRLIYFSYDVKMKEKGDIPEGYSVSREKKERFSLILESASTNQTSMYLCASSLSEGPNTEAFFGQGTRLTVV.